This T cell receptor (beta chain) was profiled in a study of T cell responses to AZD1222 COVID-19 vaccine. Study-level results: It should be noted that donors were predominantly white British and more often female, and clonal diversity was possibly underestimated. Repertoires were sampled only after the peak T cell response. Spike-wide coverage was observed for vaccine-associated CD4 TCRs, with dominant responses at 160-218 and 743-854. Only a handful of AZD1222 recipients, six or seven in all, had baseline seropositivity.

This clone was observed a single time. Its antigen is as yet unknown. In germline, CDR1 is LNHDA, CDR2 SQIVND (reference sequence). The V segment lost 4 bases and the J segment 9 bases; nucleotides outside the gene matches: 7. The CDR3 extends over 14 amino acids. Profiling relied on immunoSEQ multiplex PCR, and the TCRdb table lists in-frame clones only, not all of them. This sample has about 99,000 clones, with about 85% found just once. The sequences come from peripheral blood, collected on day 0 of AZD1222 vaccination. This TCR came from an adult in good health. The genes are TRBV19 and TRBJ2-1; 9 bases align to TRBD2. This CDR3 reads CASSTRGGAGEQFF. The CDR3, as DNA: TGTGCCAGTAGTACCCGCGGGGGGGCTGGTGAGCAGTTCTTC. The full variable domain, with the rest looked up from reference TRBV19 and TRBJ2-1, is DGGITQSPKYLFRKEGQNVTLSCEQNLNHDAMYWYRQDPGQGLRLIYYSQIVNDFQKGDIAEGYSVSREKKESFPLTVTSAQKNPTAFYLCASSTRGGAGEQFFGPGTRLTVL.